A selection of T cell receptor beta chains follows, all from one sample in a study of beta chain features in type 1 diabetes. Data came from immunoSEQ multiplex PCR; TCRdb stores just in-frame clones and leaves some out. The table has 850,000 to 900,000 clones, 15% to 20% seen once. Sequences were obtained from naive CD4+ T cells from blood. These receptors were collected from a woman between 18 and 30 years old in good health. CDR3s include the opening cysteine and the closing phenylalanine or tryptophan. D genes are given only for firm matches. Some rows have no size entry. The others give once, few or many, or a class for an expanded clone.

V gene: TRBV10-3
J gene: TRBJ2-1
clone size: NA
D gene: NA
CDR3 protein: CAISRNYNEQFF
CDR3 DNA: TGTGCCATCAGTCGGAACTACAATGAGCAGTTCTTC

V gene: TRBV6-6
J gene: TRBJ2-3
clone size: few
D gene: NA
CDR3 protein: CASSYVVDGTDTQYF
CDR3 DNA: TGTGCCAGCAGTTACGTCGTAGATGGAACAGATACGCAGTATTTT

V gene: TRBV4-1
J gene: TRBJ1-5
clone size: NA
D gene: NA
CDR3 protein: CASSQGWSNQPQHF
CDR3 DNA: TGCGCCAGCAGCCAAGGATGGAGCAATCAGCCCCAGCATTTT

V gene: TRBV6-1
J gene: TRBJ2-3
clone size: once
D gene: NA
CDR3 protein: CASSERDTQYF
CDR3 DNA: TGTGCCAGCAGTGAACGGGATACGCAGTATTTT

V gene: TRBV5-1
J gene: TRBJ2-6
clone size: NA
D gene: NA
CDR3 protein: CASSLLLLGANVLTF
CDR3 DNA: TGCGCCAGCAGCTTGCTTCTACTAGGGGCCAACGTCCTGACTTTC

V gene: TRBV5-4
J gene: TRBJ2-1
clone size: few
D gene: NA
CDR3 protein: CASSLVGVSWNEQFF
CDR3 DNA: TGTGCCAGCAGCTTGGTTGGTGTTTCTTGGAATGAGCAGTTCTTC

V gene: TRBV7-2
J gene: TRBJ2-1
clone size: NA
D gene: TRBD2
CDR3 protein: CASSAGTSFVNEQFF
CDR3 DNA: TGTGCCAGCAGCGCCGGGACTAGCTTTGTCAATGAGCAGTTCTTC

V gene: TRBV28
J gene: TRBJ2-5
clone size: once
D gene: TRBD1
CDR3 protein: CASSSGQGSETQYF
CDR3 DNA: TGTGCCAGCAGCTCGGGACAGGGAAGTGAGACCCAGTACTTC

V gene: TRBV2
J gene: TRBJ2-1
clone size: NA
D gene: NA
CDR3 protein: CASILNNEQFF
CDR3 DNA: TGTGCCAGCATCCTCAACAATGAGCAGTTCTTC

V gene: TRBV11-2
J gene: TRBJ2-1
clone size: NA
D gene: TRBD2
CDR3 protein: CASSLGGRAYNEQFF
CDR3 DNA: TGTGCCAGCAGCTTAGGCGGGAGGGCCTACAATGAGCAGTTCTTC

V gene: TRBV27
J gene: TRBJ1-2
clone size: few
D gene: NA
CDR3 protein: CASSLSGQGISGNYGYTF
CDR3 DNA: TGTGCCAGCAGTTTATCGGGGCAGGGCATCTCCGGAAACTATGGCTACACCTTC

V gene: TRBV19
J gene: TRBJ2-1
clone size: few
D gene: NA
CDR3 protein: CASSRRRALSVDEQFF
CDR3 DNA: TGTGCCAGTAGTCGCAGACGGGCACTCAGTGTCGATGAGCAGTTCTTC

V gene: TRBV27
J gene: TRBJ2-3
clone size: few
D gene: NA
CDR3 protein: CASRPSTDTQYF
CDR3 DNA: TGTGCCAGCAGGCCCAGCACAGATACGCAGTATTTT

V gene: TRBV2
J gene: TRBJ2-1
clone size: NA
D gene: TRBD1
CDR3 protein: CASRLGQVNNEQFF
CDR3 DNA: TGTGCCAGCAGGCTAGGACAGGTGAACAATGAGCAGTTCTTC

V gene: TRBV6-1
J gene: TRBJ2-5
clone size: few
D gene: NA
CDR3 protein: CASRSSAETQYF
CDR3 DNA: TGTGCCTCTCGGAGTAGCGCGGAGACCCAGTACTTC

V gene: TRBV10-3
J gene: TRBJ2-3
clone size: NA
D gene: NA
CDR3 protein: CASKGGGTDTQYF
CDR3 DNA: TGTGCCAGCAAAGGCGGAGGCACAGATACGCAGTATTTT

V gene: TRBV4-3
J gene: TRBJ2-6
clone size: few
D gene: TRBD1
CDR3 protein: CASSPDGQGAAGANVLTF
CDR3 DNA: TGCGCCAGCAGCCCTGATGGACAGGGGGCCGCTGGGGCCAACGTCCTGACTTTC

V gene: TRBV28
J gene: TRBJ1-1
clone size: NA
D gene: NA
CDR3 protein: CASSSRPGGRSTEAFF
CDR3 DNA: TGTGCCAGCAGTTCCCGCCCTGGGGGCAGAAGCACTGAAGCTTTCTTT

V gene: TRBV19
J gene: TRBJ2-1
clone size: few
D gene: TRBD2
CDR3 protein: CASSIVGLAASSYNEQFF
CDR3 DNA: TGTGCCAGTAGTATAGTGGGACTAGCGGCCAGCTCCTACAATGAGCAGTTCTTC

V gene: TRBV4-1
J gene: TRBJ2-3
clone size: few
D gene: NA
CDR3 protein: CASSQAASDSSDTQYF
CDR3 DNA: TGCGCCAGCAGCCAAGCTGCCTCGGATAGCTCAGATACGCAGTATTTT

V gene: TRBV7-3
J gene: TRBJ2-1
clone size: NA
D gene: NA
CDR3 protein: CASRSRGDNEQFF
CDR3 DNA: TGTGCCAGCAGATCCAGGGGCGACAATGAGCAGTTCTTC

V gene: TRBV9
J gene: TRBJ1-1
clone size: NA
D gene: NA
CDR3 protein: CASSVSPGNTEAFF
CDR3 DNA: TGTGCCAGCAGCGTCTCGCCCGGGAACACTGAAGCTTTCTTT

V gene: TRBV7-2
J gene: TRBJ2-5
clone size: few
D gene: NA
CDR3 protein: CASSLAGVAETQYF
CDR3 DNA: TGTGCCAGCAGCTTAGCTGGGGTTGCGGAGACCCAGTACTTC

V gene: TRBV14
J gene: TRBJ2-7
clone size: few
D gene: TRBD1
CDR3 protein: CASSQEDRRVYEQYF
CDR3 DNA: TGTGCCAGCAGCCAGGAGGACAGGCGTGTATACGAGCAGTACTTC

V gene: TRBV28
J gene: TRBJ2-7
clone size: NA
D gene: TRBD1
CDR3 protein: CASSLSQTGRQYF
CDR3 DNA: TGTGCCAGCAGTTTATCCCAGACAGGGAGGCAGTACTTC

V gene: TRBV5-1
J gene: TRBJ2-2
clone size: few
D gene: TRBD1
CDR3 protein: CASSLQGTGELFF
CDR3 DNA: TGCGCCAGCAGCCTACAGGGGACCGGGGAGCTGTTTTTT

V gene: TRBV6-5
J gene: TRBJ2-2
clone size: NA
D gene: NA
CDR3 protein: CASSDRTGELFF
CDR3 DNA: TGTGCCAGCAGCGACAGAACCGGGGAGCTGTTTTTT